This TCR beta chain appears in the sequencing data of a study of control samples from healthy donors and cancer patients. Clones were sequenced by immunoSEQ multiplex PCR, and TCRdb holds only the in-frame ones, with some missing. Of approximately 150,000 clones in the sample, around 88% were seen once. CDR3 size: 16 residues. Germline loops: CDR1 SGHDT, CDR2 YYEEEE. V shed 4 bases and J shed 2 bases, with 18 bases lying between them. This sequence was found in a young man in good health. The genes are TRBV5-6 and TRBJ1-2; possibly TRBD1 for D (5 bases). The sequencing sample was made of blood. CDR3 loop: CASSEYGTEMNYGYTF. CDR3 sequence (DNA): TGTGCCAGCAGCGAGTACGGGACCGAAATGAACTATGGCTACACCTTC.